This T cell receptor (beta chain) appears in the sequencing data of a study of breast tumors, draining lymph nodes, adjacent tissues. Overall study findings and caveats: Compared with lymph nodes, tumors were less diverse; compared with nontumor tissue, more. Luminal-like breast cancer showed significantly greater tumor-nontumor repertoire similarity than basal-like breast cancer did.

The V end lost 4 bases, the J end lost 2 bases, and 10 bases lay between the germline ends. Germline CDR1 SGHKS, CDR2 YYEKEE (reference sequence). The CDR3 runs 13 residues. TCRdb reanalysed the multiplex PCR reads using MiXCR and keeps one entry per CDR3 protein. The table lists approximately 90,000 distinct CDR3 sequences, approximately 29% of them singletons, with 7.5% to 10% in the top ten. This clonotype was counted ten times or more. The antigen is unknown. A much larger clone lies one base from this, so it may be a read error. Axillary draining lymph nodes of breast cancer patients supplied the node samples.

Sequencing used axillary lymph node tissue. The receptor was derived from a female donor with breast cancer. Some clones in this sample may be carry-over from other donors' samples. The J gene is TRBJ2-7, the V gene TRBV5-5; D ambiguous. The CDR3 region is CASSLNSPYEQYF. CDR3 DNA sequence: TGTGCCAGCAGCCTCAACTCCCCCTACGAGCAGTACTTC.